The 15 T cell receptor beta chains given below trace back to one sample, sequenced in a study of cytomegalovirus exposure and HLA in healthy donors. Assay used: immunoSEQ multiplex PCR; TCRdb lists only in-frame clones, some missing. The table has about 360,000 clones, about nine tenths seen once. Sequencing was done on a sample of PBMCs. These receptors originate from a woman aged 18 to 35 in good health and CMV-seronegative.

This clone appeared a few times. The V and J genes are TRBV6-1 and TRBJ2-7; 8 bases fit TRBD1. CDR3 length: 14 residues. The germline gives CDR1 MNHNS, CDR2 SASEGT. With 3 bases clipped from V and 5 bases from J, the junction kept 6 bases outside the gene matches. CDR3 DNA: TGTGCCAGCAGTGACTACAGGGGGGACCACGAGCAGTACTTC. This gives the protein CASSDYRGDHEQYF.

The chain uses TRBV6-5 and TRBJ1-1; D unresolved. V was trimmed by 3 bases and J by 14 bases, leaving 19 bases between them. The CDR3 extends over 13 amino acids. CDR1 and CDR2 from the germline V gene are MNHEY and SVGAGI. The CDR3 nucleotides are TGTGCCAGCAGTTATTCTCTCACTCGAGAATACTTCTTT. Translating gives CASSYSLTREYFF.

The chain links TRBV9 to TRBJ2-1, with 8 bases that match TRBD2. The CDR3 consists of 15 residues. Unmatched junction bases numbered 3, after V lost 4 bases and J lost 0 bases. Per germline, CDR1 SGDLS and CDR2 YYNGEE. CDR3 DNA: TGTGCCAGCAGCCTACGGGGGGGCTCCTACAATGAGCAGTTCTTC. Encoded protein: CASSLRGGSYNEQFF.

The rearrangement links TRBV28 to TRBJ1-1, with D perhaps matching TRBD1 (5 bases). Trimming removed 6 bases at V and 1 base at J, with 12 bases between. The CDR3 sequence is 14 residues long. In germline, CDR1 is MDHEN, CDR2 SYDVKM. The DNA of the CDR3 is TGTGCCAGCAGGTCAGGGCGACGGAACACTGAAGCTTTCTTT. Translated, it gives CASRSGRRNTEAFF. The full variable domain, rest sourced from reference TRBV28 and TRBJ1-1, is DVKVTQSSRYLVKRTGEKVFLECVQDMDHENMFWYRQDPGLGLRLIYFSYDVKMKEKGDIPEGYSVSREKKERFSLILESASTNQTSMYLCASRSGRRNTEAFFGQGTRLTVV.

Turning to this clone: This same CDR3 is encoded by further DNA sequences in the sample. V usage is TRBV4-1 and J usage is TRBJ2-5; 11 nucleotides match TRBD2. The CDR3 extends over 15 amino acids. V gave up 4 bases and J gave up 5 bases; unmatched junction bases: 6. Germline CDR1 reads MGHRA; CDR2 reads YSYEKL. CDR3: CASSLGLAGGETQYF. CDR3 in DNA: TGCGCCAGCAGCCTCGGACTAGCGGGCGGGGAGACCCAGTACTTC.

The chain couples TRBV6-1 to TRBJ1-2, with TRBD1 identical over 10 bases. The CDR3 spans 14 residues. The germline CDR1 and CDR2 sequences are MNHNS and SASEGT. J gave up 5 bases and V 5 bases, and 5 bases lay outside the gene matches. The chain's CDR3 is CASSSGTGVYGYTF. CDR3 nucleotide sequence: TGTGCCAGCAGTTCCGGGACAGGGGTTTATGGCTACACCTTC.

Remarks on this clone: Other nucleotide sequences from this sample produce the same CDR3. This chain uses TRBV18 with TRBJ2-5; a weak D match, TRBD2 (6 bases). The CDR3 contains 13 residues. Germline lookup yields CDR1 KGHSH and CDR2 LQKENI. Trimming shortened V by 1 base and J by 5 bases, and 8 bases separated the two germline ends. The CDR3 loop reads CASSPLGGETQYF. In nucleotides, the CDR3 is TGTGCCAGCTCACCACTTGGGGGGGAGACCCAGTACTTC.

CDR3 amino acids: CASAPLAGQETQYF. DNA for the CDR3: TGTGCCAGCGCCCCACTAGCGGGCCAAGAGACCCAGTACTTC. The chain carries TRBV27 and TRBJ2-5, with 9 bases that match TRBD2. The V gene's germline CDR1 is MNHEY and CDR2 SMNVEV (reference sequence). The V and J ends lost 8 bases and 1 base, in that order; junction bases with no gene match: 5. CDR3 length: 14 residues.

The chain has TRBV5-1 and TRBJ1-1; 9 bases fit TRBD1. From germline, CDR1 is SGHRS and CDR2 YFSETQ. The CDR3 is made up of 17 amino acids. With 4 bases clipped from V and 0 bases from J, the junction kept 10 bases outside the gene matches. Here the CDR3 reads CASSTGPQGAMNTEAFF. The CDR3 coding sequence is TGCGCCAGCAGCACAGGCCCACAGGGGGCCATGAACACTGAAGCTTTCTTT. Full variable domain (rest looked up from reference TRBV5-1 and TRBJ1-1): KAGVTQTPRYLIKTRGQQVTLSCSPISGHRSVSWYQQTPGQGLQFLFEYFSETQRNKGNFPGRFSGRQFSNSRSEMNVSTLELGDSALYLCASSTGPQGAMNTEAFFGQGTRLTVV.

The V gene is TRBV30, the J gene TRBJ2-1, with a weak D call TRBD2 (5 bases). Germline V gives CDR1 GTSNPN, CDR2 SVGIG (reference sequence). This CDR3 region has 13 residues. Deletions cut 7 bases from V and 5 bases from J, with 15 bases between. CDR3 sequence reads: CASIRRSNNEQFF. In nucleotides, the CDR3 is TGTGCCTCAATCAGGAGGTCAAACAATGAGCAGTTCTTC.

This clone was observed a few times. The chain is built from TRBV6-1 and TRBJ2-5; D is perhaps TRBD1 (6 bases). Germline lookup yields CDR1 MNHNS and CDR2 SASEGT. The CDR3 spans 15 residues. Trimming took off 0 bases at V and 5 bases at J, with 13 bases between the two ends. CDR3 DNA sequence: TGTGCCAGCAGTGAAGCGAGACAGGACGTGGAGACCCAGTACTTC. It translates to CASSEARQDVETQYF.

The V gene is TRBV30, the J gene TRBJ2-5, with D uncertain. Germline V lookup: CDR1 GTSNPN, CDR2 SVGIG (reference sequence). The ends were cut back, 3 bases at V and 2 bases at J, with 13 bases in the middle. This CDR3 has 14 residues. CDR3 coding DNA: TGTGCCTGGAGCTCCCCTAACTTGCAAGAGACCCAGTACTTC. As protein: CAWSSPNLQETQYF. Supplemented by reference TRBV30 and TRBJ2-5, the full variable domain reads SQTIHQWPATLVQPVGSPLSLECTVEGTSNPNLYWYRQAAGRGLQLLFYSVGIGQISSEVPQNLSASRPQDRQFILSSKKLLLSDSGFYLCAWSSPNLQETQYFGPGTRLLVL.

V gene TRBV6-5 combines with J gene TRBJ2-1; TRBD2 matches 8 bases. The CDR3 extends over 15 amino acids. The V gene's germline CDR1 is MNHEY and CDR2 SVGAGI. The ends lost 4 bases at V and 9 bases at J; junction bases unmatched: 11. The CDR3 DNA follows: TGTGCCAGCAGTTTAGCGGGGCGAAATCTGGGTGAGCAGTTCTTC. It encodes CASSLAGRNLGEQFF.

The CDR3 bases are TGTGCCAGCAGAATGGGACACGACGTCTACAATCAGCCCCAGCATTTT. Encoded protein: CASRMGHDVYNQPQHF. This chain uses TRBV27 with TRBJ1-5, with a possible D match to TRBD1 (6 bases). V gave up 6 bases and J gave up 3 bases, with 18 bases separating them. CDR1 MNHEY and CDR2 SMNVEV come from the germline V gene (reference sequence). The CDR3 consists of 16 residues.

V is TRBV27 and J is TRBJ1-5; TRBD1 agrees at 8 bases. The trim removed 8 bases at V and 7 bases at J, leaving 10 bases unmatched. This CDR3 region has 14 residues. CDR1 MNHEY and CDR2 SMNVEV come from the germline V gene (reference sequence). CDR3 in amino acids: CASPPRRGLQPQHF. The CDR3 DNA reads TGTGCCAGCCCCCCCCGCAGGGGGCTACAGCCCCAGCATTTT.